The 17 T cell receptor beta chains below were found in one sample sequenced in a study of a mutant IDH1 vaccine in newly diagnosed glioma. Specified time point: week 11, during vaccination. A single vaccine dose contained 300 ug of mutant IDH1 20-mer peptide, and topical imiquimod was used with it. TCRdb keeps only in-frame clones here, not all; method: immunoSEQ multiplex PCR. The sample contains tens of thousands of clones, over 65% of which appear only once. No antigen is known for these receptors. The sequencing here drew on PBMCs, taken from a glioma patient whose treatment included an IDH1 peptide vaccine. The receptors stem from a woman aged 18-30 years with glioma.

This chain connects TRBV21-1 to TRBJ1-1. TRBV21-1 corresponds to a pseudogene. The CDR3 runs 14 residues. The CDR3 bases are TGTGCCAACGCCGGGACGGTCATGAACACTGAAGCTTTCTTT. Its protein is CANAGTVMNTEAFF.

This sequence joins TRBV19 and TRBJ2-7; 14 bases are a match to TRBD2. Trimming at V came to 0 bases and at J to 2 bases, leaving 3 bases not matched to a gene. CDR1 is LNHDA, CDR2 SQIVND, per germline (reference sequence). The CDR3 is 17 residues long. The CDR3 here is CASSIDWGLAGAYEQYF. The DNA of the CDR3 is TGTGCCAGTAGTATAGATTGGGGACTAGCGGGAGCCTACGAGCAGTACTTC.

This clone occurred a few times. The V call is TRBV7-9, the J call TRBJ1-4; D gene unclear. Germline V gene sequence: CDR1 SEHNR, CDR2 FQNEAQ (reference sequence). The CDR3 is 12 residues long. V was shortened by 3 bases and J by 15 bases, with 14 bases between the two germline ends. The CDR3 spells CASSLNSARLFF. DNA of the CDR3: TGTGCCAGCAGCTTGAACTCCGCGAGGTTGTTTTTT.

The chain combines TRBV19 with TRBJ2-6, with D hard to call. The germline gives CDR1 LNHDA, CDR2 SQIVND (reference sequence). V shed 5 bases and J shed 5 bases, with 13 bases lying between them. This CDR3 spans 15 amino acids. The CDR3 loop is CASSEGTSRANVLTF. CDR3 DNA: TGTGCCAGTAGTGAAGGCACGTCTAGGGCCAACGTCCTGACTTTC.

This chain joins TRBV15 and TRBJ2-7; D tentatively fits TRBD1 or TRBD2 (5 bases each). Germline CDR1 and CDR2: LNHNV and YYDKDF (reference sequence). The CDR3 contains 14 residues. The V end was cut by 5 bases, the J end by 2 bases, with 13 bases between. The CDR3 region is CATSGRDPTYEQYF. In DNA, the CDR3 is TGTGCCACCAGCGGCCGGGACCCAACCTACGAGCAGTACTTC.

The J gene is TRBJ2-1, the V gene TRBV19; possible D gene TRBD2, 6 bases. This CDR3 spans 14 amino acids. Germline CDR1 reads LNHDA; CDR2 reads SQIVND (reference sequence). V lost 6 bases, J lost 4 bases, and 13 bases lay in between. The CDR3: CASSPSGTYNEQFF. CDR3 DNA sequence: TGTGCCAGTAGCCCCTCCGGGACTTACAATGAGCAGTTCTTC.

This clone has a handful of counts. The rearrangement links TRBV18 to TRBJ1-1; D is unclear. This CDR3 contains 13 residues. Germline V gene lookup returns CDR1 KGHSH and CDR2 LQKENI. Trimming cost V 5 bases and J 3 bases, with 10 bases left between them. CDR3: CASSGFSDTEAFF. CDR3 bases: TGTGCCAGCTCAGGGTTTTCGGACACTGAAGCTTTCTTT.

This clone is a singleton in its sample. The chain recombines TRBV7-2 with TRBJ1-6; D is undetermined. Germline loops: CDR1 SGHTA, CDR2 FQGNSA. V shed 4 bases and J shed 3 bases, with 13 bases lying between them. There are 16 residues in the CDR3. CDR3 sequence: CASSSNTESYNSPLHF. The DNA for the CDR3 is TGTGCCAGCAGCTCCAACACAGAGAGCTATAATTCACCCCTCCACTTT.

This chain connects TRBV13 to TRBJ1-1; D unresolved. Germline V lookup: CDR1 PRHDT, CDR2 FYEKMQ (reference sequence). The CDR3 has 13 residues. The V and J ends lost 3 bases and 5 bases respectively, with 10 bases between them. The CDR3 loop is CASSFWQRTEAFF. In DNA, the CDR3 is TGTGCCAGCAGCTTTTGGCAGAGAACTGAAGCTTTCTTT.

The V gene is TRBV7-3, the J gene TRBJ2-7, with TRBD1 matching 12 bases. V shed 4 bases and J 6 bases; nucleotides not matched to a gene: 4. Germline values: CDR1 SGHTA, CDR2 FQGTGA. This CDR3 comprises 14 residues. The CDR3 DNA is TGTGCCAGCAGCTCGGGACAGGGGGCGGTCGAGCAGTACTTC. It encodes CASSSGQGAVEQYF.

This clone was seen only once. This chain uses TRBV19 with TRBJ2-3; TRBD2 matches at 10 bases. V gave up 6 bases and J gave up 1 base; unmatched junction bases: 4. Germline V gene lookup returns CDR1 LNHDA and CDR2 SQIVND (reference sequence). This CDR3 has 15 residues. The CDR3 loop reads CASSQTSGGTDTQYF. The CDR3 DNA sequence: TGTGCCAGTAGCCAAACTAGCGGGGGCACAGATACGCAGTATTTT.

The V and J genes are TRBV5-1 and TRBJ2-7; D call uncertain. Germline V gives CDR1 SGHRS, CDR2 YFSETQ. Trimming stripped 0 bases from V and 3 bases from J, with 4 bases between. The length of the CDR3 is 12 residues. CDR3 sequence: CASSLEGYEQYF. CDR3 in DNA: TGCGCCAGCAGCTTGGAGGGCTACGAGCAGTACTTC. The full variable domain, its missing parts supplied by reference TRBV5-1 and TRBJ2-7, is KAGVTQTPRYLIKTRGQQVTLSCSPISGHRSVSWYQQTPGQGLQFLFEYFSETQRNKGNFPGRFSGRQFSNSRSEMNVSTLELGDSALYLCASSLEGYEQYFGPGTRLTVT.

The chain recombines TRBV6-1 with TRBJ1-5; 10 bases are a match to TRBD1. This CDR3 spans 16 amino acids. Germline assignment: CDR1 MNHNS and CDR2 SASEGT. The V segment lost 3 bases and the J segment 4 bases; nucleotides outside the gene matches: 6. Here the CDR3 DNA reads TGTGCCAGCAGTGATAGGGACAGGGGCCGAAATCAGCCCCAGCATTTT. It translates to CASSDRDRGRNQPQHF.

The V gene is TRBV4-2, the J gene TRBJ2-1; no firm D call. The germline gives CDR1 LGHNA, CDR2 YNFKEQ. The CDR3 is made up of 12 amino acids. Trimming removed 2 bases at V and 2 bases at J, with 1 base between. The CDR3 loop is CASSQPYNEQFF. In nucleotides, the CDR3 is TGTGCCAGCAGCCAACCCTACAATGAGCAGTTCTTC.

Here the CDR3 DNA reads TGTGCCAGCAGCTTGGGAGCGGGGGGGCTACACGAGCAGTACTTC. As protein: CASSLGAGGLHEQYF. The V call is TRBV5-6, the J call TRBJ2-7; the match to TRBD2 covers 10 bases. Germline values: CDR1 SGHDT, CDR2 YYEEEE. CDR3 length: 15 residues. The V gene end was trimmed by 0 bases and the J gene end by 5 bases; junction bases not matched to a gene: 5. The whole variable domain, remainder taken from reference TRBV5-6 and TRBJ2-7, is DAGVTQSPTHLIKTRGQQVTLRCSPKSGHDTVSWYQQALGQGPQFIFQYYEEEERQRGNFPDRFSGHQFPNYSSELNVNALLLGDSALYLCASSLGAGGLHEQYFGPGTRLTVT.

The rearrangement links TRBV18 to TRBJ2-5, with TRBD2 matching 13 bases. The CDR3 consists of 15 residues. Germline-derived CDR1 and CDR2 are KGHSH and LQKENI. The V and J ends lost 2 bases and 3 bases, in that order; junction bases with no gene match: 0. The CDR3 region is CASSPTSGREETQYF. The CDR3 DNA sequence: TGTGCCAGCTCACCAACTAGCGGGAGGGAAGAGACCCAGTACTTC. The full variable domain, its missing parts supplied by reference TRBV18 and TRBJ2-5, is NAGVMQNPRHLVRRRGQEARLRCSPMKGHSHVYWYRQLPEEGLKFMVYLQKENIIDESGMPKERFSAEFPKEGPSILRIQQVVRGDSAAYFCASSPTSGREETQYFGPGTRLLVL.

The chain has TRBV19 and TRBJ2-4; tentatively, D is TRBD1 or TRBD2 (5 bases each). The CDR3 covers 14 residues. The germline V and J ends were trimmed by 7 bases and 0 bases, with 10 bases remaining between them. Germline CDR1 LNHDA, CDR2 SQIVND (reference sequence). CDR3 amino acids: CASTRGLAKNIQYF. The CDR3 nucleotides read TGTGCCAGTACCCGGGGCCTAGCCAAAAACATTCAGTACTTC.